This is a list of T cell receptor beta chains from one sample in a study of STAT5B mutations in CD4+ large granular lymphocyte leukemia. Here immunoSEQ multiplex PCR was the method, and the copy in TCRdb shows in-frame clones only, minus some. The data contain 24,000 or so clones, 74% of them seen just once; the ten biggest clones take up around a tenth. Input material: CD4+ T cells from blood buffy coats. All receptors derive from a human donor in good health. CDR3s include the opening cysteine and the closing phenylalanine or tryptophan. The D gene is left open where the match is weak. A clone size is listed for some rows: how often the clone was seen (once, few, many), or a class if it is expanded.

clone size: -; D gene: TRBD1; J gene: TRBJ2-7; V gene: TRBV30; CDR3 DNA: TGTGCCTGGAGGAACAGGGGGACAAACGAGCAGTACTTC; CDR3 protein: CAWRNRGTNEQYF
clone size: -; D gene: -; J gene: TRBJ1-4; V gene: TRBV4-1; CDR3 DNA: TGCGCCAGCAGCCAAGGAGTAATCCCAGAGGTTGAAAAACTGTTTTTT; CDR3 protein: CASSQGVIPEVEKLFF
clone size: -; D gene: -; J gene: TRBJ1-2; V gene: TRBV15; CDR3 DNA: TGTGCCACCAGCAGGGCAGCTAACTATGGCTACACCTTC; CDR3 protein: CATSRAANYGYTF
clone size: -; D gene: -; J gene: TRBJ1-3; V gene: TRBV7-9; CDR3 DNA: TGTGCCAGCAGCTACGTGCCTGGAAACACCATATATTTT; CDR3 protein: CASSYVPGNTIYF
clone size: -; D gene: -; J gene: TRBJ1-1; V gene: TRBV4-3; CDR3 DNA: TGCGCCAGCAGCCATCGAACAGGGCTAACTGAAGCTTTCTTT; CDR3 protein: CASSHRTGLTEAFF
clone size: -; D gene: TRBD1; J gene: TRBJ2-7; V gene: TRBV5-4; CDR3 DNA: TGTGCCAGCAGCTTCGGGGACAGGGGGTACGAGCAGTACTTC; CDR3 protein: CASSFGDRGYEQYF
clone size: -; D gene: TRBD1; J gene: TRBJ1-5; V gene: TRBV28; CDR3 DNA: TGTGCCAGCAGCCTAGACAGGGGGCGGGATAGCAATCAGCCCCAGCATTTT; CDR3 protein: CASSLDRGRDSNQPQHF
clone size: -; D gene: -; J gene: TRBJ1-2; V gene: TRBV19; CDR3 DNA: TGTGCCAGTAGTGTTAACTCCGGGACACACTATGGCTACACCTTC; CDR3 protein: CASSVNSGTHYGYTF
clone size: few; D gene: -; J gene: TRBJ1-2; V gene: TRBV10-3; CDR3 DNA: TGTGCCATCAGTGAGTCAAAGGGCTATGGCTACACCTTC; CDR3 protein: CAISESKGYGYTF
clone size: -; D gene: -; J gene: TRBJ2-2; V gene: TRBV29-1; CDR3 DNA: TGCAGCGTCGATCCGTCGCGGGGCGGGGAGCTGTTTTTT; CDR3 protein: CSVDPSRGGELFF
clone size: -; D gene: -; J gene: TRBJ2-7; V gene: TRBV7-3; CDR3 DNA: TGTGCCAGCAGCCTTTATCTAGCGCCCTACGAGCAGTACTTC; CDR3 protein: CASSLYLAPYEQYF
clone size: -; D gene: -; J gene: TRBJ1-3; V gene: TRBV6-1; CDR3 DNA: TGTGCCACCCAAACCCAGGAGGGAAACACCATATATTTT; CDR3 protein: CATQTQEGNTIYF
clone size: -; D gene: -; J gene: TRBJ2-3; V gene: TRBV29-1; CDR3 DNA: TGCAGCGTTGGACTGAGAGGTCAAGGGGCATCAGATACGCAGTATTTT; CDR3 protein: CSVGLRGQGASDTQYF
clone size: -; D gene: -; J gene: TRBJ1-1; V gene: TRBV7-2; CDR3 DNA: TGTGCCAGCAGCTTATCCGGACAGAACACTGAAGCTTTCTTT; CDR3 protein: CASSLSGQNTEAFF
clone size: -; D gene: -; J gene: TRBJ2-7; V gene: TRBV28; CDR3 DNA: TGTGCCAGCAGAACTACTGGCAGCTCCTACGAGCAGTACTTC; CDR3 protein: CASRTTGSSYEQYF
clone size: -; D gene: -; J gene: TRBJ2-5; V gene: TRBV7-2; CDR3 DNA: TGTGCCAGCACCTCTCCGGGACCCCGGCCATCCCTAGAGACCCAGTACTTC; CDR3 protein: CASTSPGPRPSLETQYF
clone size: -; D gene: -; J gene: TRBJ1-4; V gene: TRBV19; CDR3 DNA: TGTGCCAGTTCCCGAAGCGGCAGGGTTGATGAAAAACTGTTTTTT; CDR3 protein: CASSRSGRVDEKLFF
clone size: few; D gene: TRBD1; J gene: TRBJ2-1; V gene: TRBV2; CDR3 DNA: TGTGCCAGCAGTCAGACAGGGGCCCGCGACAATGAGCAGTTCTTC; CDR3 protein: CASSQTGARDNEQFF
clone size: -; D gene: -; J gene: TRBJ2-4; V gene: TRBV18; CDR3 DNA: TGTGCCAGCTCCAGCCCTTATAGCGGCCTAGCCAAAAACATTCAGTACTTC; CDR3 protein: CASSSPYSGLAKNIQYF
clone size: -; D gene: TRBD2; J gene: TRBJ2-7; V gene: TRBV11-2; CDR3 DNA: TGTGCCAGCAGCTTAGAAGCCCGTCTAGGGGAGGGAAGCTCCTACGAGCAGTACTTC; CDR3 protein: CASSLEARLGEGSSYEQYF
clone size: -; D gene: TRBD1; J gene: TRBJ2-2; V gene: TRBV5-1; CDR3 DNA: TGCGCCAGCAGAAGGACAGGGGAAACCGGGGAGCTGTTTTTT; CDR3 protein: CASRRTGETGELFF
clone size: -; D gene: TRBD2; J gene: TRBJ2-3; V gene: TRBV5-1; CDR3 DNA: TGCGCCAGCAGCTTGGTTCTTAGCGGGGACGCAGATACGCAGTATTTT; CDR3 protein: CASSLVLSGDADTQYF
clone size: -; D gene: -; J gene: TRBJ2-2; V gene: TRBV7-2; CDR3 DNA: TGTGCCAGCAGCTTAGCGGGGACCACCGGGGAGCTGTTTTTT; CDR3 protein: CASSLAGTTGELFF
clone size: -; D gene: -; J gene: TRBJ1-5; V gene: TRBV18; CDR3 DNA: TGTGCCAGCTCACCCCCCGGTCAGCCCCAGCATTTT; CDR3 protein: CASSPPGQPQHF
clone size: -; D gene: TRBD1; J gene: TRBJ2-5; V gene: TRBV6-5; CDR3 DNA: TGTGCCAGCGGGCCGGGACAGATGCAAGAGACCCAGTACTTC; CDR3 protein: CASGPGQMQETQYF
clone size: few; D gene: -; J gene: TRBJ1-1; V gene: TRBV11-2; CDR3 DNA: TGTGCCAGCAGCACGAACCCACTCAACACTGAAGCTTTCTTT; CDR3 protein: CASSTNPLNTEAFF
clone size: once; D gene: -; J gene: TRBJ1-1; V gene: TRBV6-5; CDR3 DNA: TGTGCCAGCAGCCGCGGCAGGGACACTGAAGCTTTCTTT; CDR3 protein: CASSRGRDTEAFF
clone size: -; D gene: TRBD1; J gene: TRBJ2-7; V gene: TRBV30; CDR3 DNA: TGTGCCTGGACTGGGACAGGGGGTGACGAGCAGTACTTC; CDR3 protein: CAWTGTGGDEQYF
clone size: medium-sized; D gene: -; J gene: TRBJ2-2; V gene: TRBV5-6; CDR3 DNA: TGTGCCAGCAGCCACCTTCTCGCGGAGGTCGCCGGGGAGCTGTTTTTT; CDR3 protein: CASSHLLAEVAGELFF
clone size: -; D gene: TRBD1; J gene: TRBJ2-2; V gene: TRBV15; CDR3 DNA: TGTGCCACCAGCAGAGTCGCCGGGACAGGGGTAGGCGGGGAGCTGTTTTTT; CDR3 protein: CATSRVAGTGVGGELFF
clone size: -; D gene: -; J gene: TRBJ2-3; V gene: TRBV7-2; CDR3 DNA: TGTGCCAGCAGCTTAGGCGGGGAAACCACAGATACGCAGTATTTT; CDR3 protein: CASSLGGETTDTQYF
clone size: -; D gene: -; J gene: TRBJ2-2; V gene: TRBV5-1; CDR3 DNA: TGCGCCAGCAGCTTGTTTGGGGGGCTAAGAACCGGGGAGCTGTTTTTT; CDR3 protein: CASSLFGGLRTGELFF
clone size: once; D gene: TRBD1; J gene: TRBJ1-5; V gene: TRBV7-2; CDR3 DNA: TGTGCCAGCAGAGCGGGACAGCAAAGCAATCAGCCCCAGCATTTT; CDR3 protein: CASRAGQQSNQPQHF